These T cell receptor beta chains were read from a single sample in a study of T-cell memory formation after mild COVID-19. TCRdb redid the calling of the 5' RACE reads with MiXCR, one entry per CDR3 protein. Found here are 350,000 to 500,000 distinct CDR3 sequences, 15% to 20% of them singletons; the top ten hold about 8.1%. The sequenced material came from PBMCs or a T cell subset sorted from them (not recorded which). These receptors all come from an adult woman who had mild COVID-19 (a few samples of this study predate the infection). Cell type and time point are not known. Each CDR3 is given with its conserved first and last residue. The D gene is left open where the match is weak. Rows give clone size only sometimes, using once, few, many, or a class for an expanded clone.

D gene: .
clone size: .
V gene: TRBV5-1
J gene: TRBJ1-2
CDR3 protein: CASSPEGNYGYTF
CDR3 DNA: TGCGCCAGCAGCCCGGAGGGGAACTATGGCTACACCTTC

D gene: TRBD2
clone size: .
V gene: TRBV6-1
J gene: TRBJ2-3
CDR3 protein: CASSGLAGGPYGFGTDTQYF
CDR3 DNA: TGTGCCAGCAGTGGACTAGCGGGAGGGCCGTACGGGTTCGGGACAGATACGCAGTATTTT

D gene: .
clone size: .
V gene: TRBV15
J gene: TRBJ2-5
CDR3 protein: CATSRDSGRFQETQYF
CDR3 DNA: TGTGCCACCAGCAGAGATTCTGGCAGATTCCAAGAGACCCAGTACTTC

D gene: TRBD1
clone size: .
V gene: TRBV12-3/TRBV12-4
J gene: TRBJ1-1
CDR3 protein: CASSPRRTGLLAFF
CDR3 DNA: TGTGCCAGCAGCCCCCGTAGGACAGGCCTTTTAGCTTTCTTT

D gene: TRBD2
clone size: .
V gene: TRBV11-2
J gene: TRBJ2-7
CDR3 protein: CASSATSGGDYSYEQYF
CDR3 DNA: TGTGCCAGCAGCGCCACTAGCGGGGGCGACTACTCCTACGAGCAGTACTTC

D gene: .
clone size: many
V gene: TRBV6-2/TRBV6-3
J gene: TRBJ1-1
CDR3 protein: CASSRGGITEAFF
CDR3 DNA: TGTGCCAGCAGTCGAGGAGGTATCACTGAAGCTTTCTTT

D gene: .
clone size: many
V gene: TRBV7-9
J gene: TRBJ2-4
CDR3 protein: CASSRGDIQYF
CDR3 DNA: TGTGCCAGCAGCAGGGGGGACATTCAGTACTTC

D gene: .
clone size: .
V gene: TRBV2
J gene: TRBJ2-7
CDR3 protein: CASSRHGEYEQYF
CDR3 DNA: TGTGCCAGCAGTCGACACGGGGAGTACGAGCAGTACTTC

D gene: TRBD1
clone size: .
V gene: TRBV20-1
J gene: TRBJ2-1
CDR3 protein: CSARTGALGSYNEQFF
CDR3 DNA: TGCAGTGCCAGGACAGGGGCTTTGGGCTCCTACAATGAGCAGTTCTTC

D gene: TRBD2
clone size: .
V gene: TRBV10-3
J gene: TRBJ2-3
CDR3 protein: CATQTSGEGDTQYF
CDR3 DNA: TGTGCCACCCAGACTAGCGGGGAGGGAGATACGCAGTATTTT

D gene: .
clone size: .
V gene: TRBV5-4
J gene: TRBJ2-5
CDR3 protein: CASSRAGKETQYF
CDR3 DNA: TGTGCCAGCAGCCGGGCAGGGAAAGAGACCCAGTACTTC

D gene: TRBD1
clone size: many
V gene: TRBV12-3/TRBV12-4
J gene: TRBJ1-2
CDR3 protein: CASSLGQGPYGYTF
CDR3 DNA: TGTGCCAGCAGTTTAGGACAGGGGCCCTATGGCTACACCTTC

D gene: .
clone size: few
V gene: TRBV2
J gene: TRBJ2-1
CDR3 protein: CASKREMKNEQFF
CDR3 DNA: TGTGCCAGCAAGAGGGAGATGAAAAATGAGCAGTTCTTC

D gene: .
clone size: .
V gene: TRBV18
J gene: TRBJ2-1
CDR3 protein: CASSPRRTSYNEQFF
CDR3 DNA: TGTGCCAGCTCACCACGAAGGACCTCCTACAATGAGCAGTTCTTC

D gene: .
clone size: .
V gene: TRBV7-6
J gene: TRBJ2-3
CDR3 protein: CASSLAGTSTDTQYF
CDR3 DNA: TGTGCCAGCAGCTTAGCTGGCACCAGCACAGATACGCAGTATTTT

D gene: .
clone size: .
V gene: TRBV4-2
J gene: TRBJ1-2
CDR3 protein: CASSQRREGYTF
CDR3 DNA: TGTGCCAGCAGCCAGCGCAGGGAAGGCTACACCTTC

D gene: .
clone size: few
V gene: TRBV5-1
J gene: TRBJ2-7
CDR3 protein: CASSLGSPTGTYFNEQYF
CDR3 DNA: TGCGCCAGCAGCTTGGGATCACCGACAGGGACTTATTTCAACGAGCAGTACTTC

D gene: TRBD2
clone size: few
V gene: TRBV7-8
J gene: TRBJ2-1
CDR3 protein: CASSSDSGNEQFF
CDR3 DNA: TGTGCCAGCAGCTCCGATAGCGGGAATGAGCAGTTCTTC

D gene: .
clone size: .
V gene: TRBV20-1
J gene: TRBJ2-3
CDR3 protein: CSAIDGSGSADTQYF
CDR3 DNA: TGCAGTGCGATCGACGGGAGTGGGTCCGCGGATACGCAGTATTTT

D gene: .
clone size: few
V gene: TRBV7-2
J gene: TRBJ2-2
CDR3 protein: CASSWPGLPSGELFF
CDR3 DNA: TGTGCCAGCAGCTGGCCGGGACTCCCGTCCGGGGAGCTGTTTTTT

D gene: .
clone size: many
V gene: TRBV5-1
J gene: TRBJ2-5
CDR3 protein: CASSSSPRETQYF
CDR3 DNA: TGCGCCAGCAGCTCCAGCCCACGGGAGACCCAGTACTTC

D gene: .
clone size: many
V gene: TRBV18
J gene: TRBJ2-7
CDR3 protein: CASSFPGRNYEQYF
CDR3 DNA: TGTGCCAGCTCATTTCCGGGACGGAACTACGAGCAGTACTTC

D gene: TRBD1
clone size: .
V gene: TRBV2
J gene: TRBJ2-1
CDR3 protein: CASSATGQLYNEQFF
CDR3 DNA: TGTGCCAGCAGTGCCACGGGACAGCTTTACAATGAGCAGTTCTTC

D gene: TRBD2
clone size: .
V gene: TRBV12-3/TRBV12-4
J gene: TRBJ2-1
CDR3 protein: CASSLPGLASEQFF
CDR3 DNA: TGTGCCAGCAGCCTCCCGGGACTAGCAAGTGAGCAGTTCTTC

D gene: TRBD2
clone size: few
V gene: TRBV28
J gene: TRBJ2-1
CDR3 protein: CASRTLLAGGYNEQFF
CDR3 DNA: TGTGCCAGCAGAACCCTACTAGCGGGGGGATACAATGAGCAGTTCTTC

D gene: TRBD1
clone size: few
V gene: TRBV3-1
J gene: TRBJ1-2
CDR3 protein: CASSQDLRGRDGYTF
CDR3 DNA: TGTGCCAGCAGCCAAGATCTAAGGGGGCGCGATGGCTACACCTTC

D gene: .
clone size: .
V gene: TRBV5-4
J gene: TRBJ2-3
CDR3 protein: CASSLEGGTTNTQYF
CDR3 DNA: TGTGCCAGCAGCTTGGAGGGGGGAACGACGAATACGCAGTATTTT

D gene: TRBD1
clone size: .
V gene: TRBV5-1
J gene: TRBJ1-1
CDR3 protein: CASSFYRGLYTEAFF
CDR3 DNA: TGCGCCAGCAGCTTCTACAGGGGCCTTTACACTGAAGCTTTCTTT

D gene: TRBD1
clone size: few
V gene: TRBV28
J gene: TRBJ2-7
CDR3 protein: CASSLLDRAYYEQYF
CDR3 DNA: TGTGCCAGCAGTTTATTGGACAGGGCCTACTACGAGCAGTACTTC

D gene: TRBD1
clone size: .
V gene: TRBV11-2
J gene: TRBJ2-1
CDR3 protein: CASSWGQGAKNEQFF
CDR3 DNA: TGTGCCAGCAGCTGGGGACAGGGGGCTAAAAATGAGCAGTTCTTC

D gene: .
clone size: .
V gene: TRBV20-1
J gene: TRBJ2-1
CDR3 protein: CSARDSAVDEQFF
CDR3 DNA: TGCAGTGCTAGAGATTCTGCGGTAGATGAGCAGTTCTTC

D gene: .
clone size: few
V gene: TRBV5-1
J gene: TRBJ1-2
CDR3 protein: CASSLVDGDTDGYTF
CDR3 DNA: TGCGCCAGCAGCCTCGTGGACGGGGACACGGATGGCTACACCTTC

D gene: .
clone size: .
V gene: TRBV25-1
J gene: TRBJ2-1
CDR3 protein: CASSDYTGRNEQFF
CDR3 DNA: TGTGCCAGCAGTGACTATACAGGGAGGAATGAGCAGTTCTTC

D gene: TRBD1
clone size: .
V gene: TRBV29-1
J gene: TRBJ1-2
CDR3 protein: CSVQTSNRGINYGYTF
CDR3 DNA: TGCAGCGTCCAAACCTCGAACAGGGGCATCAACTATGGCTACACCTTC

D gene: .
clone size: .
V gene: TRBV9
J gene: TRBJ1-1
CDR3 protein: CASSVGPGREAFF
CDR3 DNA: TGTGCCAGCAGCGTAGGACCAGGCCGTGAAGCTTTCTTT

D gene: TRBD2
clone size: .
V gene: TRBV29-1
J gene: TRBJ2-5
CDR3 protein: CSAGLAGVETQYF
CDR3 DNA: TGCAGCGCCGGACTAGCGGGGGTAGAGACCCAGTACTTC

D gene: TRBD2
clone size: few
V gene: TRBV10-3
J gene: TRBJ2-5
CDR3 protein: CAIRKREVETQYF
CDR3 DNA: TGTGCCATCAGGAAGCGGGAAGTTGAGACCCAGTACTTC

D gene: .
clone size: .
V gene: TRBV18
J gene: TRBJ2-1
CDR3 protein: CASSPGLGPGDNEQFF
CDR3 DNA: TGTGCCAGCTCACCGGGCTTGGGGCCCGGGGACAATGAGCAGTTCTTC

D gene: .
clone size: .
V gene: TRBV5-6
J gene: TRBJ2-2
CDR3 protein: CASSSRGVALNTGELFF
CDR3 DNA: TGTGCCAGCAGCTCTAGGGGGGTGGCTCTGAACACCGGGGAGCTGTTTTTT

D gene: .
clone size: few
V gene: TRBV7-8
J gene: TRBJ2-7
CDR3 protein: CASSLFRQAAYEQYF
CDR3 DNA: TGTGCCAGCAGCTTATTCCGGCAGGCCGCCTACGAGCAGTACTTC